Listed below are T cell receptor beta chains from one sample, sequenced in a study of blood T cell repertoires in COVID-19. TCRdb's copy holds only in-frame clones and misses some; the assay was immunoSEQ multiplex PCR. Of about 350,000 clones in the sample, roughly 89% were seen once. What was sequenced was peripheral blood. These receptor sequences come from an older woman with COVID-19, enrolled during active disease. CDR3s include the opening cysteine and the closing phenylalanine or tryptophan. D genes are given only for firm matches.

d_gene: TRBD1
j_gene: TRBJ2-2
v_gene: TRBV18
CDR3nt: TGTGCCAGCTCCCCTCAGGGGGAAACCGGGGAGCTGTTTTTT
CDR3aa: CASSPQGETGELFF

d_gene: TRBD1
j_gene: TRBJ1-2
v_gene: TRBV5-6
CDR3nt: TGTGCCAGCAGCTTGAGGACAGGGGGCATGTATGGCTACACCTTC
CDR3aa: CASSLRTGGMYGYTF

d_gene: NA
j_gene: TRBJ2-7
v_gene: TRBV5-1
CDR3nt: TGCGCCAGCAGCCTCTCTCCCGGTCGGAGACCCACCTACGAGCAGTACTTC
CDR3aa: CASSLSPGRRPTYEQYF

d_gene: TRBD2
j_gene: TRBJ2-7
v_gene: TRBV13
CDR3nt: TGTGCCAGCAGCTTAAGCTACAGCGGGGGTTCCTACGAGCAGTACTTC
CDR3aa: CASSLSYSGGSYEQYF

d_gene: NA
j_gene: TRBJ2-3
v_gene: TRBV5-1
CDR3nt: TGCGCCAGCAGCTTGGCTCCCCGGGATACGCAGTATTTT
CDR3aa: CASSLAPRDTQYF

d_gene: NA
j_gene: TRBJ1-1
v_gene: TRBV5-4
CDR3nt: TGTGCCAGCAGCCAGTTTGGGGAGACTGAAGCTTTCTTT
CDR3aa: CASSQFGETEAFF

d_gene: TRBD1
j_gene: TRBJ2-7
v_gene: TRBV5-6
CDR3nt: TGTGCCAGCAGCTTGGGACCTAGGACAGGGCCCGAGCAGTACTTC
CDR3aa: CASSLGPRTGPEQYF

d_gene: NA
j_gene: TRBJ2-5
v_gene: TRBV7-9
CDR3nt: TGTGCCAGCAATGGACTCCAAGAGACCCAGTACTTC
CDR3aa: CASNGLQETQYF

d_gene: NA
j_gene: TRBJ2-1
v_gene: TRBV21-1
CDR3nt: TGTGCCAGCAGCAAAGGACAGGGAGACTACAATGAGCAGTTCTTC
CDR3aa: CASSKGQGDYNEQFF

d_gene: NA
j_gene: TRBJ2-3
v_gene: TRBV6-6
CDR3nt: TGTGCCAGCAGTTACGAGGGACTGAGCACAGATACGCAGTATTTT
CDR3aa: CASSYEGLSTDTQYF

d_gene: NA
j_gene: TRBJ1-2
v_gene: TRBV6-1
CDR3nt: TGTGCCAGCAGTGAAGCGGGAGGGGCTAACTATGGCTACACCTTC
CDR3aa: CASSEAGGANYGYTF

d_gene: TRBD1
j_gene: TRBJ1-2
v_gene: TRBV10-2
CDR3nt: TGCGCCAGCAGCTCCGGGCAGGGGGATGGCTACACCTTC
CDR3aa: CASSSGQGDGYTF

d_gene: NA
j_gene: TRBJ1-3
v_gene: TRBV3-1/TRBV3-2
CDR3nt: TGTGCCAGCAGCCAACGGGAAAACACCATATATTTT
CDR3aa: CASSQRENTIYF

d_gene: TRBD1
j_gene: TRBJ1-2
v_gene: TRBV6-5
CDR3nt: TGTGCCAGCACCGAGGACAGGGGGCTGAATGGCTACACCTTC
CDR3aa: CASTEDRGLNGYTF